These T cell receptor beta chains were read from a single sample in a study of T cell repertoires in aging, cancer and after chemotherapy. TCRdb ran MiXCR on the multiplex PCR reads and lists one entry per CDR3 protein. The sample carries some 15,000 distinct CDR3 sequences, roughly half recorded once. The sequencing input was blood. These TCRs come from a human donor in good health. Each CDR3 is given with its conserved first and last residue. D genes are given only for firm matches. Clone size, where shown, is once, few, many, or a class for clones that have expanded.

j_call d_call v_call clone_size cdr3_length cdr3_aa cdr3_nt
TRBJ1-6 TRBD1 TRBV29-1 . 13 CSGSRGLNSSLHF TGCAGCGGCTCCAGGGGGCTTAATTCATCCCTCCACTTT
TRBJ2-5 . TRBV19 . 11 CATGPQETQYF TGTGCCACCGGGCCCCAAGAGACCCAGTACTTC
TRBJ2-3 TRBD2 TRBV29-1 medium-sized 14 CSADHSGRGDTQYF TGCAGCGCCGACCATAGCGGGAGAGGGGATACGCAGTATTTT
TRBJ1-1 TRBD1 TRBV29-1 medium-sized 14 CSVEHAGTGDEAFF TGCAGCGTTGAACACGCCGGGACAGGAGATGAAGCTTTCTTT
TRBJ2-7 TRBD2 TRBV27 . 15 CASSLRGGEHYEQYF TGTGCCAGCAGTTTACGGGGGGGGGAGCACTACGAGCAGTACTTC
TRBJ2-7 . TRBV6-1 . 14 CASSESGGTYEQYF TGTGCCAGCAGTGAATCTGGCGGTACCTACGAGCAGTACTTC
TRBJ2-1 . TRBV11-2 once 13 CASSPQAPFEQFF TGTGCCAGCAGCCCCCAAGCCCCCTTTGAGCAGTTCTTC
TRBJ2-5 . TRBV30 . 14 CAWEKWRFQETQYF TGTGCCTGGGAAAAGTGGCGGTTCCAAGAGACCCAGTACTTC
TRBJ2-3 TRBD2 TRBV29-1 medium-sized 13 CSPPQGRGDTQYF TGCAGCCCCCCCCAAGGGAGGGGAGATACGCAGTATTTT
TRBJ2-7 TRBD2 TRBV6-5 . 15 CASSSPGTSGYEQYF TGTGCCAGCAGTTCGCCCGGGACTAGCGGCTACGAGCAGTACTTC
TRBJ1-1 . TRBV29-1 . 13 CSSVWGPNTEAFF TGCAGCTCGGTCTGGGGACCGAACACTGAAGCTTTCTTT
TRBJ1-2 TRBD1 TRBV6-2/TRBV6-3 . 12 CASSPTGAGYTF TGTGCCAGCAGCCCGACAGGGGCCGGCTACACCTTC
TRBJ2-1 TRBD2 TRBV6-4 . 15 CASSSGGSGYNEQFF TGTGCCAGCAGTTCAGGCGGGAGCGGGTACAATGAGCAGTTCTTC
TRBJ2-2 TRBD2 TRBV29-1 . 13 CSGTSGITGELFF TGCAGCGGGACTAGCGGGATTACCGGGGAGCTGTTTTTT
TRBJ2-2 TRBD2 TRBV27 few 17 CASSLRAGGTNTGELFF TGTGCCAGCAGTTTGAGGGCGGGAGGGACGAACACCGGGGAGCTGTTTTTT
TRBJ1-5 . TRBV19 few 13 CASGPVPLGAQHF TGTGCCAGTGGTCCTGTTCCCCTTGGGGCCCAGCATTTT
TRBJ2-1 TRBD2 TRBV6-1 . 21 CASSYTYQREHETMSYNEQFF TGTGCCAGCAGTTACACCTACCAGCGGGAGCACGAAACCATGTCCTACAATGAGCAGTTCTTC
TRBJ2-1 . TRBV27 . 15 CASSLLEGKVNEQFF TGTGCCAGCAGTTTATTGGAGGGAAAAGTGAATGAGCAGTTCTTC
TRBJ2-2 TRBD1 TRBV27 . 17 CASSTRDRGDPSGELFF TGTGCCAGCAGTACGCGGGACAGGGGCGATCCCAGCGGGGAGCTGTTTTTT
TRBJ2-1 . TRBV19 . 14 CASSIDANRDEQFF TGTGCCAGTAGTATAGACGCCAACAGGGATGAGCAGTTCTTC
TRBJ2-3 TRBD2 TRBV12-3/TRBV12-4 . 13 CASSWGLAGDGYF TGTGCCAGCAGTTGGGGACTAGCGGGGGATGGGTATTTT